This T cell receptor beta chain was profiled in a study of blood T cell repertoires in COVID-19. The wider study: The study drew acute and convalescent COVID-19 samples from the United States, Italy and Spain. PBMCs, B-cell-depleted T cells, or T cells were the source of the cDNA or gDNA that made up the material.

Only in-frame clones appear in the TCRdb table, and some are missing; sequencing was by immunoSEQ multiplex PCR. The sample includes roughly 120,000 clones, around 90% of them seen just once. The J segment lost 5 bases and the V segment lost 2 bases, leaving 18 bases of the junction unmatched. CDR3 length equals 19 residues. Per germline, CDR1 KGHSH and CDR2 LQKENI. This clone was counted a single time. The source material was peripheral blood. This clonotype was sampled from a human donor in a cohort sampled during active COVID-19. The rearrangement uses TRBV18 and TRBJ2-1, with 7 bases fitting TRBD2. The CDR3, as DNA: TGTGCCAGCTCACCATTCGCCCCCATTGGGGGGAGGGGTAACAATGAGCAGTTCTTC. Translation gives CASSPFAPIGGRGNNEQFF.